This T cell receptor beta chain was sequenced for a study of post-analysis software for immune sequencing data. General study points: Four to six TRBV segments, including TRBV5-6, TRBV5-1 and TRBV20-1, were more frequent in patients than controls.

The library was made from cDNA and included unique molecular identifiers. TCRdb processed the PCR reads anew with MiXCR; each CDR3 protein has one entry. The profile shows hundreds of thousands of distinct CDR3 sequences, around 64% of them singletons. For this clonotype: Its antigen is currently unknown.

The CDR3 extends over 15 amino acids. Germline V gives CDR1 SGHTA, CDR2 FQGTGA. V gave up 2 bases and J gave up 7 bases, with 15 bases separating them. The clonotype comes from a girl between 2 and 10 years old with multiple sclerosis. This rearrangement joins TRBV7-3 to TRBJ2-1; a possible D gene is TRBD1 (6 bases). The specimen was blood. CDR3 nucleotides: TGTGCCAGCAGCTTACACGGGACACTAGGGAATGAGCAGTTCTTC. Protein product: CASSLHGTLGNEQFF.